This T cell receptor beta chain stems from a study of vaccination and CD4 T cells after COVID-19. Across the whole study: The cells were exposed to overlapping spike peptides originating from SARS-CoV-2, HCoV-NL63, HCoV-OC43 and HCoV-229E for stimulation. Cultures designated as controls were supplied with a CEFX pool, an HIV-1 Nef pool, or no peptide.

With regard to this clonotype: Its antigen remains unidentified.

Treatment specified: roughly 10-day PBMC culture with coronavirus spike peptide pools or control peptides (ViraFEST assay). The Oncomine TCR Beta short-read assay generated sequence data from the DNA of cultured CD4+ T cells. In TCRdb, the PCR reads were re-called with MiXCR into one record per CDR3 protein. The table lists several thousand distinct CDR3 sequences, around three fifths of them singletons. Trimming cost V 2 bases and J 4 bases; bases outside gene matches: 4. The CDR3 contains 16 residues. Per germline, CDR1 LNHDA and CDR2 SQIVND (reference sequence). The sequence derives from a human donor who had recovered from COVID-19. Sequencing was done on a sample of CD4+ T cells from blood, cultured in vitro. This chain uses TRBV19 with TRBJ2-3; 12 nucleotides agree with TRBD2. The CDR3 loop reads CASSILAGGHPDTQYF. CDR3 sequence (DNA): TGTGCCAGTAGTATACTAGCGGGGGGGCACCCAGATACGCAGTATTTT.